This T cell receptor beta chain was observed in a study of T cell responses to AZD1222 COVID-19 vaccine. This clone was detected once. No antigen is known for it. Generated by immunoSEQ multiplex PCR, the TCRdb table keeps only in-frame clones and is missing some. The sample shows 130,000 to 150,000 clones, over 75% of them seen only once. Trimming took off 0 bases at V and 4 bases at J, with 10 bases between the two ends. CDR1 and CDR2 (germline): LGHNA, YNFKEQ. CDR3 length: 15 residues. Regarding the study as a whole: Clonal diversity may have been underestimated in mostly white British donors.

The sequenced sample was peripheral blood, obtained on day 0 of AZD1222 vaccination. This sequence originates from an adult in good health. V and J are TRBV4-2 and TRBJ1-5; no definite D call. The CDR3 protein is CASSQEGTGNQPQHF. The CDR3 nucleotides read TGTGCCAGCAGCCAAGAGGGTACCGGGAATCAGCCCCAGCATTTT.